A selection of T cell receptor beta chains follows, all from one sample in a study of regulatory T cells in long-lasting Graves disease. TCRdb itself ran the multiplex PCR reads through MiXCR, one entry per CDR3 protein. The sample has roughly 500,000 distinct CDR3 sequences, roughly 13% seen once. These data were also filed under a second study, of T cells in Graves' hyperthyroidism and ophthalmopathy.

The sequencing here drew on peripheral blood mononuclear cells (PBMCs), taken at new diagnosis, from a patient treated with antithyroid drugs. The receptors shown here come from a man aged 25 to 45 with Graves disease. Each CDR3 is given with its conserved first and last residue. Fields, in order: V gene, CDR3 protein.

V: TRBV20-1
CDR3: CSANDHWTSGYEQYF

V: TRBV7-2
CDR3: CASSVLGVGANVLTF

V: TRBV7-3
CDR3: CASSLVAGGLVEQFF

V: TRBV28
CDR3: CASRNSLPGTSEVNQPQHF

V: TRBV2
CDR3: CASSEAWGGGTEAFF

V: TRBV10-2
CDR3: CASTSGRGSDTQYF

V: TRBV12-5
CDR3: CASGPRAGVITDTQYF

V: TRBV18
CDR3: CASSPPVSTAEAFF

V: TRBV20-1
CDR3: CSARDGRNQPQHF

V: TRBV7-8
CDR3: CASSLVLAGSYEQYF

V: TRBV20-1
CDR3: CSATQTAINFF

V: TRBV20-1
CDR3: CSARTSGRHEQFF

V: TRBV6-5
CDR3: CASSYGYSYEQYF

V: TRBV7-9
CDR3: CASSSRGGFGDTQYF

V: TRBV12-3/TRBV12-4
CDR3: CASSWDSQSWGYTF

V: TRBV12-3/TRBV12-4
CDR3: CASSRLIRDGYEQYF

V: TRBV28
CDR3: CASSIPKDTQYF

V: TRBV20-1
CDR3: CSAKGELAAETQYF

V: TRBV6-1
CDR3: CASSHRHSGANVLTF

V: TRBV19
CDR3: CASSIGRKGIEAFF

V: TRBV30
CDR3: CAWSVLGGGSPLHF

V: TRBV3-1
CDR3: CASSRRGESEQFF